A single T cell receptor (beta chain) is shown here with its context. Its specific antigen is unknown. Base qualities are missing; no much larger clone stands one base away. This specimen comes from a study of control samples from healthy donors and cancer patients (TCRdb year 2020). Including cysteine and phenylalanine, the CDR3 has 15 amino acids. Just the 45-base CDR3 DNA is kept, in frame starting at base 1. The germline V gene (reference sequence) provides CDR1 LNHDA and CDR2 SQIVND. V and J lose 6 bases and 4 bases, and a span of 16 bases separates them. Libraries were constructed by the immunoSEQ multiplex PCR assay. Here the immuneACCESS table is served through TCRdb, limited to in-frame sequences with V and J called. Missing clones are a known gap in these copies; in checked studies unresolved V genes cover under half, and the rest lacks a known reason. The sample table shows around 110,000 clones, and more than 85% are seen once. About 2.8% of the sample lies in the top ten.

The sequenced sample was blood. This sequence was found in a man aged 25 to 40 in good health. Rearrangement joined TRBV19 to TRBJ1-5; the D gene is not confidently resolved. The nucleotide sequence is TGTGCCAGTAGCCGATCAGAGGTCTGGAATCAGCCCCAGCATTTT. Translated, this gives CASSRSEVWNQPQHF.